Below, one TCR beta chain is given with its context. What this receptor recognizes is not known. No qualities accompany the bases; no much larger clone lies one base away. This record belongs to a study of T cell responses to AZD1222 COVID-19 vaccine (dated by TCRdb to 2020 to 2022). With regard to the full study: AZD1222 recipients with second doses at about 4 weeks or about 12 weeks were pooled, because spike-specific TCR depth and breadth did not differ between schedules. A total of 230 to 250 trial participants underwent TCR sequencing, of whom about 210 received two doses of AZD1222 and roughly 25 received two doses of the MenACWY control vaccine. Trial participants were enrolled by age into subgroups of 18-55, 56-69 and 70-plus years, and around 150, 28 and 57 TCR-sequenced participants, respectively, were included in these subgroups. General conclusions and limits of the study: After two AZD1222 doses, both the breadth and the depth of spike-specific TCRs were significantly higher than at day 0 and than in MenACWY recipients. In the small 56-69-year group, the increase in depth fell short of significance, most likely because of low power. Reportedly, almost half of the unique spike-specific TCRs recognized epitopes lying outside the regions that are mutated in the B.1.351 and B.1.1.7 variants. Vaccine-associated CD4 TCRs spanned the whole spike protein, with dominant responses in regions 160-218 and 743-854. Conclusions about previously exposed vaccinees were limited because only five to seven AZD1222 recipients were SARS-CoV-2 seropositive at baseline. No day 14 peak-response samples were available, so repertoires were characterized only after the peak T cell response. Participants were mostly white British, with more females than males. The authors suggested clonal diversity may have been underestimated.

The sample's time point label, decoded: baseline before first vaccination. The vaccinee samples were drawn from two UK trials, COV001 and COV002, one of which was a single-blind randomized controlled phase 2/3 trial testing AZD1222 (ChAdOx1 nCoV-19) in healthy adults. For TCRbeta chain sequencing, PBMC samples were collected from trial participants at day 0 and at day 28 after the second dose. CDR3 length: 15 amino acids, cysteine to phenylalanine. CDR3 DNA only is kept here, 45 bases in frame from base 1. V is shortened by 3 bases, J by 0 bases, and the region joining them spans 15 bases. The germline V gene (reference sequence) specifies DFQATT as CDR1 and SNEGSKA as CDR2. The CDR3 regions of human TCRbeta chains were subjected to immunosequencing. For the original study's pipeline: Repertoire TCRs were matched against a reference library of SARS-CoV-2-specific TCRs generated with the MIRA antigen-specificity platform. Breadth was defined as the fraction of unique TCRs that were SARS-CoV-2-associated, and depth was defined as the fraction of total T cells that were SARS-CoV-2-associated. Using the MIRA data, each spike-specific TCR was assigned both to the spike region to which the TCR was reactive and to a CD4 or CD8 class. Log10-transformed breadth and depth values were compared by one-way ANOVA with Sidak's multiple comparisons tests. Held by TCRdb, this immuneACCESS table contains in-frame sequences only and omits some clones. Under half of the omission traces to an unresolved V gene where checked; the cause of the rest is unknown. The V and J calls and clone size are taken from that table; D and trimming were inferred from the DNA. In all, the sample holds 140,000 to 150,000 clones, and 85% to 95% of those were seen once. The ten largest clones capture over 4% of the sample.

The sample in question was peripheral blood, obtained on day 0 of AZD1222 vaccination. The V gene is TRBV20-1 and the J gene is TRBJ2-7, with no confidently assigned D gene. The clonotype originates from an adult in good health. The CDR3 corresponds to CSASGVGSASYEQYF. The DNA sequence reads TGCAGTGCTAGTGGAGTCGGCAGCGCCTCCTACGAGCAGTACTTC.